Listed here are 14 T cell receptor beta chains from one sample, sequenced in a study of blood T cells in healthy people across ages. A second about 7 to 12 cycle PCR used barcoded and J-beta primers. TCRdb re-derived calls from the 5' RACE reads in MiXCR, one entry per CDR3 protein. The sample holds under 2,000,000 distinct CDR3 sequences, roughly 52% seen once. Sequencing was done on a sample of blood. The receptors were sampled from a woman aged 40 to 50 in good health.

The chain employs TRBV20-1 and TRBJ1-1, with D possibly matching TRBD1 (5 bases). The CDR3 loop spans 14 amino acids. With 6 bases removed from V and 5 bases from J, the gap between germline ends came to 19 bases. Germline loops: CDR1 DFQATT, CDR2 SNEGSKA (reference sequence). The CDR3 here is CSAGDPQAGTEAFF. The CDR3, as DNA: TGCAGTGCGGGGGACCCCCAAGCGGGTACTGAAGCTTTCTTT.

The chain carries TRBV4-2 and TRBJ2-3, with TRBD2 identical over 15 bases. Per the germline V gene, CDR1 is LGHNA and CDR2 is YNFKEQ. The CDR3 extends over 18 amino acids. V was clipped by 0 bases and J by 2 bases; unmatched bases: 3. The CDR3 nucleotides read TGTGCCAGCAGCCAAGATTGGACTAGCGGGGGGGTCACAGATACGCAGTATTTT. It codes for CASSQDWTSGGVTDTQYF.

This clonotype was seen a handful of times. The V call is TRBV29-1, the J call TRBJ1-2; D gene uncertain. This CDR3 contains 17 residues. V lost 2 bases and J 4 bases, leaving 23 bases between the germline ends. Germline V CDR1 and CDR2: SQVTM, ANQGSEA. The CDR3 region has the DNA TGCAGCGTTGAAAGCTGGTCAGACCTAGAACCATTCTATGGCTACACCTTC. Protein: CSVESWSDLEPFYGYTF.

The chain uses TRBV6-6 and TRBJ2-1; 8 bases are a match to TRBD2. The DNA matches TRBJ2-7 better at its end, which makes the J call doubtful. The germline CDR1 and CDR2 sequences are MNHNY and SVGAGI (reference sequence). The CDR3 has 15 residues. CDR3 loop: CASSYPGGTYNEQYF. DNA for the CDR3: TGTGCCAGCAGTTACCCGGGAGGGACCTACAATGAGCAGTACTTC.

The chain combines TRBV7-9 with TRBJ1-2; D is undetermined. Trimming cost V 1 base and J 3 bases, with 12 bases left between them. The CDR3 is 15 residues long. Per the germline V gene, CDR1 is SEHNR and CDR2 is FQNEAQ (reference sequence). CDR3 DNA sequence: TGTGCCAGCAGCTTAGACGTGGGTTGGGACTATGGCTACACCTTC. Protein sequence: CASSLDVGWDYGYTF.

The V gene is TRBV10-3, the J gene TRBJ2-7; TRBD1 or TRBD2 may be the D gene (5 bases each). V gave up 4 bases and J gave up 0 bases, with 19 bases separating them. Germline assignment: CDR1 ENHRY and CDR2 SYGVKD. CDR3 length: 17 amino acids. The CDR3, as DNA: TGTGCCATCAGTGCTGGGGGAGTGTTCCCTAGCTCCTACGAGCAGTACTTC. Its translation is CAISAGGVFPSSYEQYF.

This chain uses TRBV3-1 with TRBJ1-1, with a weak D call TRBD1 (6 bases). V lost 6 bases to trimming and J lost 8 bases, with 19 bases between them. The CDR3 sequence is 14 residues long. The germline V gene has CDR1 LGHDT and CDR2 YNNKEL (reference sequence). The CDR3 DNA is TGTGCCAGCAGTCGGACAGTGGTAGCGCCAGAAGCTTTCTTT. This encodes CASSRTVVAPEAFF.

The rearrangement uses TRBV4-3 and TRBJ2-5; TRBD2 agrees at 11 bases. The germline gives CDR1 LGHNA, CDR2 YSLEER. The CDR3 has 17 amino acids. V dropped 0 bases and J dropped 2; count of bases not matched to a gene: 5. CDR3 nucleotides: TGCGCCAGCAGCCAAGATCATCTAGCGGGGGGACAAGAGACCCAGTACTTC. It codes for CASSQDHLAGGQETQYF.

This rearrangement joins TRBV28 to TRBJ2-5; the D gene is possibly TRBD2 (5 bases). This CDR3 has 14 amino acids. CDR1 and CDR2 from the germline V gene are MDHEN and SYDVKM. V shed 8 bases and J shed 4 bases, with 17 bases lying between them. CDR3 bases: TGTGCCAGCGGCGGAGGAGGAAGTGGAGAGACCCAGTACTTC. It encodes CASGGGGSGETQYF.

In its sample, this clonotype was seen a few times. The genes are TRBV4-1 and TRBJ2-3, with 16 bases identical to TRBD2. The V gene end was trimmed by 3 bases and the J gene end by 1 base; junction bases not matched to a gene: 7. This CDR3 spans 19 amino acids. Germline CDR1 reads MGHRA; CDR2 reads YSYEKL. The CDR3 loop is CASSHSGTSGGAGTDTQYF. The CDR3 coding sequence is TGCGCCAGCAGCCACTCCGGGACTAGCGGGGGGGCAGGCACAGATACGCAGTATTTT.

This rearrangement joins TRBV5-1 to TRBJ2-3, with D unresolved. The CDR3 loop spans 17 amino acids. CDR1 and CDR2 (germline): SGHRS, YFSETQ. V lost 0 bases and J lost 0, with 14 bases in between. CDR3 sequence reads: CASSLGIGISSTDTQYF. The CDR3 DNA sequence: TGCGCCAGCAGCTTGGGAATAGGGATATCTAGCACAGATACGCAGTATTTT.

CDR3 amino acids: CASSRHLEGLKETQYF. The CDR3 region has the DNA TGTGCCAGCAGCCGTCACCTAGAGGGGCTGAAGGAGACCCAGTACTTC. The gene calls are TRBV3-1 and TRBJ2-7; D tentatively reads TRBD1 or TRBD2 (5 bases each). The DNA end is a closer match to TRBJ2-5, so the J assignment may be wrong. CDR3 length: 16 residues. Germline-derived CDR1 and CDR2 are LGHDT and YNNKEL (reference sequence).

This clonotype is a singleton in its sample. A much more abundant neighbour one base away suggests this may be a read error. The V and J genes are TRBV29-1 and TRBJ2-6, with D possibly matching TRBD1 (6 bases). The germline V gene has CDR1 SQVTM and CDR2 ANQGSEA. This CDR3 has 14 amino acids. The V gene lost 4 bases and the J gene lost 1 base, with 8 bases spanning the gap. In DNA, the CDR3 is TGCAGCGTTGCCGACAGGTCTGGGGCCAACGTCCTGACTTTC. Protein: CSVADRSGANVLTF.

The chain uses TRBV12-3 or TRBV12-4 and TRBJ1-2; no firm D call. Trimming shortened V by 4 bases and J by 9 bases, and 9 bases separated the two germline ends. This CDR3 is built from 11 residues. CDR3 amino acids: CASSSTRSYTF. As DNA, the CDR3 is TGTGCCAGCAGTTCTACCCGGAGCTACACCTTC.